This entry lists 24 T cell receptor beta chains sequenced from one sample in a study of control samples from healthy donors and cancer patients. TCRdb's copy holds only in-frame clones and misses some; the assay was immunoSEQ multiplex PCR. The repertoire holds about 120,000 clones, with 88% as singletons. Input material: blood. The receptors here all came from a woman in her sixties or seventies in good health.

This chain connects TRBV5-1 to TRBJ2-3; D may correspond to TRBD1 or TRBD2 (8 bases each). The length of the CDR3 is 15 residues. Deletions cut 4 bases from V and 4 bases from J, with 16 bases between. Per germline, CDR1 SGHRS and CDR2 YFSETQ. CDR3 sequence reads: CASSGQGGRSDTQYF. Here the CDR3 DNA reads TGCGCCAGCAGCGGACAGGGCGGGAGGTCAGATACGCAGTATTTT.

The chain links TRBV2 to TRBJ1-4; D uncertain. Germline-derived CDR1 and CDR2 are SNHLY and FYNNEI. Trimming took 1 base from V and 8 from J, leaving 11 bases between them. The CDR3 length is 14 residues. CDR3 in DNA: TGTGCCAGCAGTGAAGGACCTTACGAGGAAAAACTGTTTTTT. As protein: CASSEGPYEEKLFF.

This chain uses TRBV7-9 with TRBJ1-1; D possibly corresponds to TRBD1 (5 bases). Germline CDR1 reads SEHNR; CDR2 reads FQNEAQ (reference sequence). Trimming removed 5 bases from V and 4 bases from J, with 20 bases in between. The CDR3 totals 16 residues. CDR3 in amino acids: CASSRIGSWGATEAFF. The CDR3 nucleotides read TGTGCCAGCAGCCGGATCGGTTCTTGGGGCGCCACTGAAGCTTTCTTT. Drawing the rest from reference TRBV7-9 and TRBJ1-1, the complete variable domain is DTGVSQNPRHKITKRGQNVTFRCDPISEHNRLYWYRQTLGQGPEFLTYFQNEAQLEKSRLLSDRFSAERPKGSFSTLEIQRTEQGDSAMYLCASSRIGSWGATEAFFGQGTRLTVV.

The chain has TRBV7-2 and TRBJ1-1; D unresolved. This CDR3 spans 15 amino acids. Germline V lookup: CDR1 SGHTA, CDR2 FQGNSA. V was shortened by 5 bases and J by 1 base, with 14 bases between the two germline ends. The CDR3 here is CASSPRAGWNTEAFF. In DNA, the CDR3 is TGTGCCAGCAGCCCCCGCGCCGGGTGGAACACTGAAGCTTTCTTT.

The chain employs TRBV6-5 and TRBJ2-5, with D uncertain. The germline CDR1 and CDR2 sequences are MNHEY and SVGAGI. There are 11 residues in the CDR3. Between the trimmed V and J ends, which lost 7 bases and 4 bases, there was a span of 7 bases. The CDR3 nucleotides are TGTGCCAGCAAGTTGGGAGAGACCCAGTACTTC. This gives the protein CASKLGETQYF.

The V and J genes are TRBV4-2 and TRBJ2-7; D is undetermined. Germline assignment: CDR1 LGHNA and CDR2 YNFKEQ. The CDR3 is 14 residues long. Trimming took 4 bases from V and 3 from J, leaving 13 bases between them. Written as DNA, the CDR3 is TGTGCCAGCAGCCGAACCGGTCAAAGCTACGAGCAGTACTTC. Translating gives CASSRTGQSYEQYF.

The J gene is TRBJ2-5, the V gene TRBV7-2; 7 bases are shared with TRBD1. This CDR3 is 13 amino acids long. J was trimmed by 4 bases and V by 3 bases; bases with no gene match: 2. Germline V CDR1 and CDR2: SGHTA, FQGNSA. Here the CDR3 DNA reads TGTGCCAGCAGCTTGGGACAGAGAGAGACCCAGTACTTC. The encoded protein is CASSLGQRETQYF.

The V and J genes are TRBV6-1 and TRBJ2-1; D ambiguous. CDR3 length: 16 residues. Deletions cut 2 bases from V and 9 bases from J, with 20 bases between. Per the germline V gene, CDR1 is MNHNS and CDR2 is SASEGT. The CDR3 coding sequence is TGTGCCAGCAGTGAAATCAGCCCGCGGTCGGGTGGTGAGCAGTTCTTC. Its protein is CASSEISPRSGGEQFF.

The gene calls are TRBV2 and TRBJ2-7; D unclear. Germline V gives CDR1 SNHLY, CDR2 FYNNEI. The V and J ends lost 4 bases and 2 bases respectively, with 9 bases between them. The CDR3 covers 13 residues. CDR3 nucleotide sequence: TGTGCCAGCAGTGCACGTACCACCTACGAGCAGTACTTC. Translation gives CASSARTTYEQYF.

The rearrangement joins TRBV18 to TRBJ1-3, with D tentatively TRBD1 (5 bases). The germline V gene has CDR1 KGHSH and CDR2 LQKENI. CDR3 length: 17 amino acids. V was cut by 0 bases and J by 2 bases, with 14 bases left in between. As DNA, the CDR3 is TGTGCCAGCTCACCACCAGGGTTGCGGGACGCTGGAAACACCATATATTTT. This codes for CASSPPGLRDAGNTIYF.

The chain combines TRBV27 with TRBJ2-5; D possibly corresponds to TRBD2 (5 bases). Between the trimmed V and J ends, which lost 1 base and 2 bases, there was a span of 20 bases. Germline V gives CDR1 MNHEY, CDR2 SMNVEV (reference sequence). The CDR3 extends over 18 amino acids. CDR3 loop: CASSLFGLSVGVQETQYF. The CDR3, as DNA: TGTGCCAGCAGTTTATTTGGGTTGTCAGTCGGGGTACAAGAGACCCAGTACTTC.

The CDR3, as DNA: TGTGCCAGCGCGGTCGGCTATAATTCACCCCTCCACTTT. As protein: CASAVGYNSPLHF. The chain uses TRBV6-5 and TRBJ1-6; no firm D call. Trimming removed 8 bases at V and 3 bases at J, with 8 bases between. CDR1 MNHEY and CDR2 SVGAGI come from the germline V gene. This CDR3 is 13 amino acids long.

Regarding this clone: The identical CDR3 is also encoded by other nucleotide sequences in the sample. The chain links TRBV5-1 to TRBJ1-1; 9 nucleotides agree with TRBD1. The CDR3 is 14 amino acids. Germline assignment: CDR1 SGHRS and CDR2 YFSETQ. With V trimmed by 2 bases and J by 3 bases, 2 bases remained unmatched. This chain's CDR3 is CASSLQGADTEAFF. Written as DNA, the CDR3 is TGCGCCAGCAGCTTACAGGGGGCGGACACTGAAGCTTTCTTT.

J is TRBJ1-6 and V is TRBV7-9, with D possibly matching TRBD1 (6 bases). The ends were cut back, 9 bases at V and 7 bases at J, with 10 bases in the middle. The germline V gene has CDR1 SEHNR and CDR2 FQNEAQ (reference sequence). The CDR3 is made up of 12 amino acids. CDR3 in DNA: TGTGCCAGTGGCACAGGGAATTCACCCCTCCACTTT. Its protein is CASGTGNSPLHF.

With regard to this clone: Other DNA sequences in this sample translate to the same CDR3. The V and J genes are TRBV24-1 and TRBJ2-2; D is unclear. Germline V gives CDR1 KGHDR, CDR2 SFDVKD. Trimming took off 5 bases at V and 5 bases at J, with 8 bases between the two ends. The CDR3 contains 13 residues. DNA for the CDR3: TGTGCCACCAGTGCCCTAACGACCGGGGAGCTGTTTTTT. It translates to CATSALTTGELFF.

The chain is built from TRBV2 and TRBJ1-5, with 10 bases identical to TRBD1. J lost 8 bases, V lost 0 bases, and 10 bases had no gene match. The CDR3 has 17 amino acids. Germline V lookup: CDR1 SNHLY, CDR2 FYNNEI. CDR3 bases: TGTGCCAGCAGTGAAGCGCTTCGGACAGGGGGTTTAGAGCCCCAGCATTTT. Protein product: CASSEALRTGGLEPQHF.

J is TRBJ2-2 and V is TRBV4-1; D is uncertain. V was shortened by 4 bases and J by 3 bases, with 15 bases between the two germline ends. The CDR3 covers 16 residues. From germline, CDR1 is MGHRA and CDR2 YSYEKL. CDR3 residues: CASSRNRDGYTGELFF. The CDR3 bases are TGCGCCAGCAGCCGCAATAGAGACGGCTACACCGGGGAGCTGTTTTTT.

The chain links TRBV9 to TRBJ2-3; 8 bases fit TRBD2. Germline trimming cut 1 base from V and 2 bases from J; bases unmatched to any gene: 3. The CDR3 has 15 amino acids. The germline V gene has CDR1 SGDLS and CDR2 YYNGEE. The CDR3 is CASSVRAGDTDTQYF. In DNA, the CDR3 is TGTGCCAGCAGCGTACGAGCGGGGGACACAGATACGCAGTATTTT.

This clone appeared a single time. The V and J genes are TRBV6-5 and TRBJ2-1; 11 bases agree with TRBD2. Trimming at V came to 10 bases and at J to 6 bases, leaving 5 bases not matched to a gene. Germline V gene sequence: CDR1 MNHEY, CDR2 SVGAGI. The CDR3 is 13 amino acids. The CDR3 DNA reads as TGTGCCATAGCGGGGGGGCCTTCCAATGAGCAGTTCTTC. Its protein product is CAIAGGPSNEQFF.

For this clone: Different DNA sequences within this sample yield the same CDR3. This chain uses TRBV2 with TRBJ1-2; D is perhaps TRBD1 (6 bases). Per germline, CDR1 SNHLY and CDR2 FYNNEI. Deletions cut 4 bases from V and 5 bases from J, with 8 bases between. The CDR3 contains 12 residues. The CDR3 bases are TGTGCCAGCAGTGGGCAGGGGTATGGCTACACCTTC. It is translated as CASSGQGYGYTF.

The rearrangement uses TRBV21-1 and TRBJ2-1; the table calls TRBD1, which could not be checked here. TRBV21-1 is recorded as a pseudogene. This CDR3 is 15 amino acids long. The CDR3 loop reads CASSPRDRRYNEQFF. CDR3 coding DNA: TGTGCCAGCAGCCCCCGGGACAGGAGATACAATGAGCAGTTCTTC.

This clone was seen just once. The chain recombines TRBV6-6 with TRBJ1-1; 7 bases fit TRBD1. There are 15 residues in the CDR3. Germline-derived CDR1 and CDR2 are MNHNY and SVGAGI (reference sequence). V shed 5 bases, J shed 6 bases, and the junction held 12 bases outside the gene matches. CDR3 region: CASSADRPLSPEAFF. The CDR3 DNA reads TGTGCCAGCAGTGCGGACAGGCCCCTTAGCCCTGAAGCTTTCTTT.

This chain joins TRBV9 and TRBJ2-5; D not certain. Looked up from germline, CDR1 is SGDLS and CDR2 is YYNGEE. The CDR3 extends over 16 amino acids. Trimming took off 0 bases at V and 5 bases at J, with 17 bases between the two ends. The CDR3 is CASSVGSGPTGETQYF. Here the CDR3 DNA reads TGTGCCAGCAGCGTAGGGTCCGGACCTACCGGGGAGACCCAGTACTTC.

This chain uses TRBV12-5 with TRBJ2-3, with D possibly matching TRBD2 (5 bases). The CDR3 is 13 amino acids. CDR1 and CDR2 from the germline V gene are LGHNT and FRNRAP. V was trimmed by 7 bases and J by 0 bases, leaving 8 bases between them. CDR3 sequence (DNA): TGTGCTAGTGTCCCGGGAAGCACAGATACGCAGTATTTT. Translation gives CASVPGSTDTQYF.